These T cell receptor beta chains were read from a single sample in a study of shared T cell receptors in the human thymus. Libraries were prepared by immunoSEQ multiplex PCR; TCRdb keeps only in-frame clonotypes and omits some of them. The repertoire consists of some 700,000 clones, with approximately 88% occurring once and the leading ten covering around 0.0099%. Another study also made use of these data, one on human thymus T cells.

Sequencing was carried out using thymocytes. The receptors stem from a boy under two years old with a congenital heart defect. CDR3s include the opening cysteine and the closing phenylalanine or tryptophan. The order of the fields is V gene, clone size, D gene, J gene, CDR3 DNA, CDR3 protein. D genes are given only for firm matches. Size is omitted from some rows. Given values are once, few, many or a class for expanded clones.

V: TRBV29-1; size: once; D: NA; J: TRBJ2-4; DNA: TGCAGCGTTGAGGAGGGCCGGGACATTCAGTACTTC; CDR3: CSVEEGRDIQYF
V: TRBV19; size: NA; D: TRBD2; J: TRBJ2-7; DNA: TGTGCCAGTAGTAGATCCGGGACTAGCGGGAGGGCCCCCTACGAGCAGTACTTC; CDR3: CASSRSGTSGRAPYEQYF
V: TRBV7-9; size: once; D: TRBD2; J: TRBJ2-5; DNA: TGTGCCAGCAGCCGGACTAGCGGGAATCAAGAGACCCAGTACTTC; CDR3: CASSRTSGNQETQYF
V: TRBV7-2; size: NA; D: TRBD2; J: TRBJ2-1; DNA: TGTGCCAGCAGCTTCCCCGGGCTAGCGGGAGGGCCTGTCGTAAGTGAGCAGTTCTTC; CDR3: CASSFPGLAGGPVVSEQFF
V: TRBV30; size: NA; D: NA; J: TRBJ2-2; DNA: TGTGCCTGGAGTGGGCGAGAGACTACGGGCACCGGGGAGCTGTTTTTT; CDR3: CAWSGRETTGTGELFF
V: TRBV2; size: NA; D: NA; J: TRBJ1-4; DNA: TGTGCCAGCAGTGAGACAACCGACAAAGCTGAAAAACTGTTTTTT; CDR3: CASSETTDKAEKLFF
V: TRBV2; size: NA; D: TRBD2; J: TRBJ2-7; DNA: TGTGCCAGCAGTGAAGATTCCGTGACTAGCGTCGAGCAGTACTTC; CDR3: CASSEDSVTSVEQYF
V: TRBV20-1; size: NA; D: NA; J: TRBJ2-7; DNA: TGCAGTGCTAGACTATCCGAGCAGTACTTC; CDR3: CSARLSEQYF
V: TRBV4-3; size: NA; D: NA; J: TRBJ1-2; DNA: TGCGCCAGCAGCCAAGAGATATGGGGGGCTAACTATGGCTACACCTTC; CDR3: CASSQEIWGANYGYTF
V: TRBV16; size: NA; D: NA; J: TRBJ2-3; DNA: TGTGCCAGCAGCCTAACAGCCGTACGAATAGATACGCAGTATTTT; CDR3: CASSLTAVRIDTQYF
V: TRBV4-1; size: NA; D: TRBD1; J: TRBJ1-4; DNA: TGCGCCAGCAGCCAAGATGCGAGGAAAGACAGGGACAGAGAAAAACTGTTTTTT; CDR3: CASSQDARKDRDREKLFF